The 26 T cell receptor beta chains below were found in one sample sequenced in a study of blood T cell repertoires in COVID-19. This table comes from immunoSEQ multiplex PCR, and its TCRdb copy is limited to in-frame clones, with some not included. The sample lists about 81,000 clones; over 75% were seen once. The sample taken for sequencing was peripheral blood. These receptors all stem from a man between 65 and 85 years old with active or convalescent COVID-19.

The V gene is TRBV5-1, the J gene TRBJ1-1; 9 nucleotides align to TRBD1. Unmatched junction bases numbered 5, after V lost 4 bases and J lost 1 base. Germline V gene lookup returns CDR1 SGHRS and CDR2 YFSETQ. This CDR3 has 15 amino acids. This CDR3 reads CASSSGQGRNTEAFF. DNA of the CDR3: TGCGCCAGCAGCAGCGGACAGGGGAGGAACACTGAAGCTTTCTTT. Complete variable domain (other parts from reference TRBV5-1 and TRBJ1-1): KAGVTQTPRYLIKTRGQQVTLSCSPISGHRSVSWYQQTPGQGLQFLFEYFSETQRNKGNFPGRFSGRQFSNSRSEMNVSTLELGDSALYLCASSSGQGRNTEAFFGQGTRLTVV.

The chain recombines TRBV11-2 with TRBJ1-2; 7 bases map to TRBD1. The ends lost 2 bases at V and 3 bases at J; junction bases unmatched: 9. In germline, CDR1 is SGHAT, CDR2 FQNNGV. This CDR3 spans 16 amino acids. CDR3 nucleotides: TGTGCCAGCAGCTTATCCCCCGGACAGGTCCACTATGGCTACACCTTC. It translates to CASSLSPGQVHYGYTF.

The chain recombines TRBV5-6 with TRBJ1-6, with D unresolved. Germline assignment: CDR1 SGHDT and CDR2 YYEEEE. With 1 base removed from V and 4 bases from J, the gap between germline ends came to 6 bases. The CDR3 length is 14 residues. CDR3 loop: CASSLREYNSPLHF. The CDR3 DNA sequence: TGTGCCAGCAGCTTGCGGGAGTATAATTCACCCCTCCACTTT.

The chain has TRBV6-2 or TRBV6-3 and TRBJ1-2; TRBD1 is a possible D gene (5 bases). The germline V gene has CDR1 MNHEY and CDR2 SVGEGT. Between the trimmed V and J ends, which lost 0 bases and 0 bases, there was a span of 11 bases. The CDR3 is made up of 16 amino acids. CDR3 DNA sequence: TGTGCCAGCAGTTACTCCGGGACGGGAGCTAACTATGGCTACACCTTC. Its protein is CASSYSGTGANYGYTF.

This rearrangement joins TRBV27 to TRBJ1-6, with unresolved D. Trimming took off 3 bases at V and 10 bases at J, with 10 bases between the two ends. Germline CDR1 MNHEY, CDR2 SMNVEV (reference sequence). The CDR3 extends over 13 amino acids. In nucleotides, the CDR3 is TGTGCCAGCAGTTTTTTCGGGGAATCACCCCTCCACTTT. It encodes CASSFFGESPLHF.

A few counts support this clone. DNA of the CDR3: TGTGCCAGCTCACCAATTGGAGGAGGGGGCTTGACTGAAGCTTTCTTT. It encodes CASSPIGGGGLTEAFF. The chain recombines TRBV18 with TRBJ1-1, with 7 nucleotides matching TRBD1. The CDR3 is made up of 16 amino acids. Trimming removed 2 bases from V and 5 bases from J; junction bases left unmatched: 11. CDR1 KGHSH and CDR2 LQKENI come from the germline V gene.

The genes are TRBV24-1 and TRBJ2-2, with 8 positions matching TRBD2. V lost 3 bases and J lost 4; bases outside the gene matches: 15. The CDR3 extends over 19 amino acids. The V gene's germline CDR1 is KGHDR and CDR2 SFDVKD. DNA for the CDR3: TGTGCCACCAGTGATCCCTTTGGGCATCGTAGCGGGGTCACCGGGGAGCTGTTTTTT. Translated, it gives CATSDPFGHRSGVTGELFF.

This clone showed up just once. V is TRBV28 and J is TRBJ1-2, with D unresolved. The germline gives CDR1 MDHEN, CDR2 SYDVKM. Deletions cut 5 bases from V and 8 bases from J, with 9 bases between. The CDR3 runs 11 residues. CDR3 region: CASSTWEGYTF. The CDR3 nucleotides read TGTGCCAGCAGTACCTGGGAGGGCTACACCTTC.

The chain links TRBV4-1 to TRBJ1-1, with 8 bases fitting TRBD1. In germline, CDR1 is MGHRA, CDR2 YSYEKL. Germline trimming cut 1 base from V and 4 bases from J; bases unmatched to any gene: 5. This CDR3 has 15 residues. The DNA for the CDR3 is TGCGCCAGCAGCCAAGCTCAGGGGGCGGGCACTGAAGCTTTCTTT. Amino acids: CASSQAQGAGTEAFF.

The gene calls are TRBV11-2 and TRBJ1-2; 10 nucleotides match TRBD1. The germline CDR1 and CDR2 sequences are SGHAT and FQNNGV. The CDR3 totals 13 residues. J gave up 7 bases and V 4 bases, and 3 bases lay outside the gene matches. In nucleotides, the CDR3 is TGTGCCAGCAGCTCGACAGGGGGCGGTGGCTACACCTTC. Protein product: CASSSTGGGGYTF.

This clone was seen a handful of times. The rearrangement links TRBV7-2 to TRBJ1-6; D is perhaps TRBD1 (5 bases). The CDR3 is made up of 16 amino acids. V was pared by 5 bases and J by 4 bases, with 15 bases between. The germline CDR1 and CDR2 sequences are SGHTA and FQGNSA. CDR3 coding DNA: TGTGCCAGCAGCGCAGGGCCGTCACGTTATAATTCACCCCTCCACTTT. Translation: CASSAGPSRYNSPLHF.

The rearrangement links TRBV29-1 to TRBJ2-7; D gene uncertain. Trimming cost V 5 bases and J 3 bases, with 5 bases left between them. The CDR3 is 10 amino acids. Germline lookup yields CDR1 SQVTM and CDR2 ANQGSEA. CDR3 sequence (DNA): TGCAGCGTTCTAAGCTACGAGCAGTACTTC. This sequence encodes CSVLSYEQYF.

The V and J genes are TRBV28 and TRBJ1-2; no reliable D call. The CDR3 spans 12 residues. Trimming pared 7 bases from V and 0 bases from J, leaving 6 bases between. Germline V CDR1 and CDR2: MDHEN, SYDVKM. Here the CDR3 DNA reads TGTGCCAGCAATCGGGCTAACTATGGCTACACCTTC. As protein: CASNRANYGYTF.

This sequence joins TRBV6-5 and TRBJ1-1, with a weak D call TRBD1 (5 bases). Germline V gene data show CDR1 as MNHEY and CDR2 as SVGAGI. The CDR3 extends over 15 amino acids. Trimming stripped 6 bases from V and 3 bases from J, with 17 bases between. The CDR3 loop is CASRLNDQGDTEAFF. The CDR3 bases are TGTGCCAGCAGATTGAACGATCAGGGTGACACTGAAGCTTTCTTT.

This sequence joins TRBV5-6 and TRBJ1-6; no definite D call. CDR1 is SGHDT, CDR2 YYEEEE, per germline. The germline V and J ends were trimmed by 4 bases and 7 bases, with 15 bases remaining between them. This CDR3 contains 15 residues. CDR3 in DNA: TGTGCCAGCAGCCCGACGCGCGGCGGCAATTCACCCCTCCACTTT. It codes for CASSPTRGGNSPLHF. Supplemented by reference TRBV5-6 and TRBJ1-6, the full variable domain reads DAGVTQSPTHLIKTRGQQVTLRCSPKSGHDTVSWYQQALGQGPQFIFQYYEEEERQRGNFPDRFSGHQFPNYSSELNVNALLLGDSALYLCASSPTRGGNSPLHFGNGTRLTVT.

The rearrangement links TRBV28 to TRBJ2-1, with 8 bases that match TRBD1. The CDR3 has 15 residues. The V gene end was trimmed by 5 bases and the J gene end by 10 bases; junction bases not matched to a gene: 13. Per the germline V gene, CDR1 is MDHEN and CDR2 is SYDVKM. This CDR3 is CASSNSWTGSEEQFF. As DNA, the CDR3 is TGTGCCAGCAGTAACTCCTGGACAGGGTCTGAGGAGCAGTTCTTC.

V usage is TRBV9 and J usage is TRBJ2-1; 12 positions match TRBD1. The trim removed 4 bases at V and 7 bases at J, leaving 15 bases unmatched. Germline-derived CDR1 and CDR2 are SGDLS and YYNGEE. CDR3 length: 18 amino acids. CDR3 amino acids: CASSTTTPGQGAVNEQFF. The CDR3 coding sequence is TGTGCCAGCAGCACTACGACCCCGGGACAGGGGGCGGTTAATGAGCAGTTCTTC.

As DNA, the CDR3 is TGTGCCAGTGCGGGCACAGATACGCAGTATTTT. It specifies CASAGTDTQYF. The chain employs TRBV9 and TRBJ2-3; D is undetermined. The CDR3 extends over 11 amino acids. Germline CDR1 SGDLS, CDR2 YYNGEE. Deletions cut 8 bases from V and 1 base from J, with 5 bases between.

The J gene is TRBJ2-7, the V gene TRBV11-2; D gene unclear. The CDR3 spans 13 residues. Trimming left V 5 bases short and J 7 bases short, with 15 bases between. Germline CDR1 reads SGHAT; CDR2 reads FQNNGV. The CDR3 loop is CASSQLGPWEQYF. The CDR3 DNA sequence: TGTGCCAGCAGCCAACTTGGGCCCTGGGAGCAGTACTTC.

The chain is built from TRBV15 and TRBJ2-2, with 7 bases that match TRBD2. The J segment lost 4 bases and the V segment lost 1 base, leaving 3 bases of the junction unmatched. Germline V gene lookup returns CDR1 LNHNV and CDR2 YYDKDF (reference sequence). The CDR3 has 15 residues. CDR3 amino acids: CATSRVAGGTGELFF. The CDR3 bases are TGTGCCACCAGCAGAGTAGCGGGTGGCACCGGGGAGCTGTTTTTT. Drawing the rest from reference TRBV15 and TRBJ2-2, the complete variable domain is DAMVIQNPRYQVTQFGKPVTLSCSQTLNHNVMYWYQQKSSQAPKLLFHYYDKDFNNEADTPDNFQSRRPNTSFCFLDIRSPGLGDTAMYLCATSRVAGGTGELFFGEGSRLTVL.

The chain links TRBV27 to TRBJ2-5; a possible D gene is TRBD2 (6 bases). Per germline, CDR1 MNHEY and CDR2 SMNVEV (reference sequence). Trimming shortened V by 4 bases and J by 4 bases, and 7 bases separated the two germline ends. CDR3 length: 12 amino acids. CDR3 residues: CASSSGGETQYF. The DNA for the CDR3 is TGTGCCAGCAGTTCCGGGGGAGAGACCCAGTACTTC.

This chain joins TRBV7-6 and TRBJ2-7, with 11 bases lining up with TRBD1. The germline gives CDR1 SGHVS, CDR2 FNYEAQ. V shed 5 bases, J shed 3 bases, and the junction held 6 bases outside the gene matches. The CDR3 totals 15 residues. CDR3 loop: CASSIGTGGGYEQYF. The CDR3 DNA reads as TGTGCCAGCAGCATCGGGACAGGGGGTGGCTACGAGCAGTACTTC.

The chain combines TRBV30 with TRBJ1-2; 7 bases align to TRBD1. V dropped 5 bases and J dropped 1; count of bases not matched to a gene: 10. Germline CDR1 reads GTSNPN; CDR2 reads SVGIG (reference sequence). The CDR3 is made up of 15 amino acids. The CDR3 loop reads CAWGGTAEVNYGYTF. DNA for the CDR3: TGTGCCTGGGGGGGGACAGCCGAAGTTAACTATGGCTACACCTTC.

The V and J genes are TRBV24-1 and TRBJ1-1; tentatively, D is TRBD1 (5 bases). Germline V lookup: CDR1 KGHDR, CDR2 SFDVKD. V shed 6 bases and J shed 5 bases, with 9 bases lying between them. The CDR3 has 12 amino acids. The CDR3 loop reads CATSSGKTEAFF. The CDR3 DNA reads TGTGCCACCAGTTCAGGGAAAACTGAAGCTTTCTTT.

This clone was seen more than once but under ten times. The chain uses TRBV18 and TRBJ2-1; TRBD1 aligns across 9 bases. After removal of 4 bases from V and 10 bases from J, the junction contained 8 bases not matched to a gene. From germline, CDR1 is KGHSH and CDR2 LQKENI. This CDR3 has 14 residues. The CDR3 DNA sequence: TGTGCCAGCTCACAGGGGACAGGGTTCGTCGAGCAGTTCTTC. It yields the protein CASSQGTGFVEQFF.

This chain connects TRBV19 to TRBJ2-2; a weak D match, TRBD1 (6 bases). CDR1 LNHDA and CDR2 SQIVND come from the germline V gene (reference sequence). Trimming removed 7 bases from V and 0 bases from J, with 9 bases in between. CDR3 length equals 14 residues. CDR3 sequence: CASTTGANTGELFF. The CDR3 DNA follows: TGTGCCAGTACGACAGGCGCGAACACCGGGGAGCTGTTTTTT.